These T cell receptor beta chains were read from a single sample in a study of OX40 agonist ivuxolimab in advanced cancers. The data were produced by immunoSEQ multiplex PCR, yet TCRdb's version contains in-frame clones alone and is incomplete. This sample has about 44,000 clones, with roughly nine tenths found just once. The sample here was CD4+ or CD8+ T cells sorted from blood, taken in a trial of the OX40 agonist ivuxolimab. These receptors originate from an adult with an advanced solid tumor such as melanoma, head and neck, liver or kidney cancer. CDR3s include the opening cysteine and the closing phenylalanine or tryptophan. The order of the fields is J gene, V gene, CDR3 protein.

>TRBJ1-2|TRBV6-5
CASSYGVGNYGYTF
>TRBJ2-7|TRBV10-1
CASSGQPPYEQYF
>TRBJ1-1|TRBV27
CASSSTGGDTEAFF
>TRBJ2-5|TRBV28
CASSRPGPVGETQYF
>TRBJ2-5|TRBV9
CASSVDVGGLKETQYF
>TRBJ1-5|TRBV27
CASSLLGNSNQPQHF
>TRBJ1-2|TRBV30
CAWSVGGHYGYTF
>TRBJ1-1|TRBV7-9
CASSRPGPMPEAFF
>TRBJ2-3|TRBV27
CASSPLGAGATDTQYF
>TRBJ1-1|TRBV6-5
CASRIGDRGTEAFF
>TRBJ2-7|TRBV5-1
CASRFGGLAGGRADEQYF
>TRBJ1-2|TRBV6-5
CASSYSRGGGYTF
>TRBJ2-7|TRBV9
CASSVAADNDEQYF
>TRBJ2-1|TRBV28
CASSLADHSYNEQFF
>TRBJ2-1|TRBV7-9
CASSLGREVDEQFF
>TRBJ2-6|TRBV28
CASRTTGLSSGANVLTF
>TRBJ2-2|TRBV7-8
CASSSPRDRVNTGELFF
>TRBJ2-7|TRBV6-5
CASSYRESYEQYF
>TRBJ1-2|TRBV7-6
CASSPSQGYGYTF
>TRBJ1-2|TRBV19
CASSIQGWNGYTF
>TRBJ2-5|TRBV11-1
CASSSGEETQYF
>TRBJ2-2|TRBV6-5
CASRGGRTGELFF
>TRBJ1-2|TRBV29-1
CSVEAQGTYGYTF
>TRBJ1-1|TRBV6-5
CASSYGGMNTEAFF
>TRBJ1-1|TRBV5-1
CASSLTGQDTEAFF
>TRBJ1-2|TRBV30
CAFPFGAYGYTF
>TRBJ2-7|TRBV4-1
CASSLHPDGTYEQYF
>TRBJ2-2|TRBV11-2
CASSIPGTWGGELFF
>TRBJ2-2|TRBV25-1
CASSEHHLFSGELFF
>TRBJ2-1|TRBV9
CASSVFGGSYNEQFF
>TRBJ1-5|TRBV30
CACSDREDQPQHF
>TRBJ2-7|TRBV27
CASSKREGPSSEQYF
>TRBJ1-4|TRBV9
CASSETLQGGKLFF
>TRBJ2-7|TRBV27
CASSSGTSGKEQYF
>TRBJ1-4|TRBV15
CATREDEKLFF
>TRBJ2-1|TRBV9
CASSLGSGTYNEQFF
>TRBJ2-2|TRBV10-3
CAISAPDRTSTGELFF
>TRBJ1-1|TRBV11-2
CASSLGSQAEAFF
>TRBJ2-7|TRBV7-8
CASSSTTGSNEQYF
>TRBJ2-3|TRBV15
CATSREVPDTQYF
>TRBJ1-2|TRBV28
CASSPVATVGYTF
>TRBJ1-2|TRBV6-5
CASSTGDRMDYGYTF
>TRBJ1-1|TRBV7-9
CASSALRERLNTEAFF